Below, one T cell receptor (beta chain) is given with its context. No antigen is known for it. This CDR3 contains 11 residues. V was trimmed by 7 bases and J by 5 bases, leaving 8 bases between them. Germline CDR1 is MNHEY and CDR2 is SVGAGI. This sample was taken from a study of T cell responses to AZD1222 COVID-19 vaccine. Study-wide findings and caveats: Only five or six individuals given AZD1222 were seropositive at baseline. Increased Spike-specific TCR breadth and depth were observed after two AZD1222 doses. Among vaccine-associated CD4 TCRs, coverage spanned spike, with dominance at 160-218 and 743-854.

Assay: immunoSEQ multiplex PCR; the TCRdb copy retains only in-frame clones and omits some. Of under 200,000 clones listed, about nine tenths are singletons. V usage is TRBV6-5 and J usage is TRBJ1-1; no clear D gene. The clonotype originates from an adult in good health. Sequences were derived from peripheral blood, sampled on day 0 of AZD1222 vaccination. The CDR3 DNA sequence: TGTGCCAGCAAGCAAGGGACTGAAGCTTTCTTT. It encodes CASKQGTEAFF.